A selection of T cell receptor beta chains follows, all from one sample in a study of cytomegalovirus exposure and HLA in healthy donors. The assay was immunoSEQ multiplex PCR, and TCRdb's table has in-frame clones only and misses some. Among tens of thousands of clones listed, approximately 77% were seen once. What was sequenced was PBMCs. These receptors all come from a man aged 25-45 years in good health and CMV-seronegative. Each CDR3 is given without its conserved first and last residue. Each record gives: CDR3 length, J gene, V gene, CDR3 protein.

11,TRBJ2-7,TRBV9,ASSGPPAYEQY
10,TRBJ1-4,TRBV30,ALRLGLEKLF
12,TRBJ2-1,TRBV5-4,ASSFSSGRDEQF
13,TRBJ2-3,TRBV6-6,ASRDLAGDTDTQY
12,TRBJ1-2,TRBV9,ASSVEGDGIGYT
12,TRBJ2-1,TRBV7-6,ASSQSSPSGEQF
12,TRBJ2-5,TRBV7-6,ASSLAGKVETQY
15,TRBJ2-3,TRBV7-2,ASSLGTLGLLTDTQY
11,TRBJ2-7,TRBV11-3,ASSLVQGSEQY
12,TRBJ2-7,TRBV11-3,ASSDSLGPYEQY
13,TRBJ1-3,TRBV12-1,ASSHRGGQGNTIY
14,TRBJ2-5,TRBV30,AWSELAGGVRETQY
12,TRBJ1-1,TRBV30,AWRQTVHGRGAF
13,TRBJ1-5,TRBV29-1,SVQIGRVGNQPQH
13,TRBJ1-1,TRBV9,ASSRTGDRNTEAF
12,TRBJ1-1,TRBV5-4,ASSTGHLNTEAF
16,TRBJ2-1,TRBV5-1,ASSSQGGQGDGYNEQF
14,TRBJ2-7,TRBV2,ASTKGGTSYSYEQY
11,TRBJ1-1,TRBV29-1,SVEGQGASEAF
13,NA,TRBV6-5,ASSWSTSGSYEQY
13,TRBJ1-4,TRBV15,ATSPGTGIREKLF
11,TRBJ2-2,TRBV2,ASGGVVTGELF
13,TRBJ1-2,TRBV19,ASSPGTGAWYGYT
10,TRBJ1-1,TRBV5-8,ASSFRGREAF
11,TRBJ1-2,TRBV19,ASSPGSNYGYT
12,TRBJ1-1,TRBV30,AWASTGLDTEAF
13,TRBJ2-1,TRBV19,ASSIQAGYYNEQF
13,NA,TRBV10-2,ASSDASGRAYEQY
13,TRBJ2-7,TRBV27,ASSKGLAGGGEQY
10,TRBJ2-5,TRBV7-9,ASSYRGETQY
11,TRBJ2-3,TRBV6-5,ASNQGLADTQY
12,TRBJ2-3,TRBV5-4,ASSSVGSSDTQY
13,TRBJ2-2,TRBV28,ASYTGTGSTGELF
14,TRBJ2-3,TRBV28,ASRASLAGGADTQY
11,TRBJ1-1,TRBV11-2,ASSDSVNTEAF
11,TRBJ1-2,TRBV9,ASNYRGDYGYT
15,TRBJ1-4,TRBV13,ASSKSIDRGRDEKLF
11,TRBJ2-5,TRBV19,ATSDRLQETQY
11,TRBJ2-5,TRBV19,ASDRTGQETQY
12,TRBJ2-7,TRBV5-1,ASSYRDSHYEQY
14,TRBJ2-3,TRBV5-1,ASSLVVAGLGDTQY
12,NA,TRBV6-5,ASSPGTGRYEQY
12,TRBJ1-1,TRBV21-1,ASSKGTVNTEAF
13,TRBJ2-7,TRBV5-1,ASSLAPGSSYEQY
11,TRBJ1-1,TRBV19,ATRDSLNTEAF